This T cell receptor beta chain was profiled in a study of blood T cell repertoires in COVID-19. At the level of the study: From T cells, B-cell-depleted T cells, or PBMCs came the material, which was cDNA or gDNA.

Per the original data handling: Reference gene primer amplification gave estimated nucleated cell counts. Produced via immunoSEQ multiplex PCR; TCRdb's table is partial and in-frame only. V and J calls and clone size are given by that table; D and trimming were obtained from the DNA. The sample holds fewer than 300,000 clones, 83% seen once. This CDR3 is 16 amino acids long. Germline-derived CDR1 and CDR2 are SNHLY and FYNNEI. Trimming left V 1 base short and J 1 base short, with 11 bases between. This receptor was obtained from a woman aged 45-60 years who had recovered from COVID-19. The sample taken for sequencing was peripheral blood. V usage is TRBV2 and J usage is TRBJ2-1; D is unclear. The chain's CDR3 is CASSEGTGLSYNEQFF. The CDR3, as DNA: TGTGCCAGCAGTGAAGGTACGGGTTTGTCCTACAATGAGCAGTTCTTC.